Below, 19 T cell receptor beta chains from the same sample are listed, as sequenced in a study of T cell responses to AZD1222 COVID-19 vaccine. TCRdb's copy holds only in-frame clones and misses some; the assay was immunoSEQ multiplex PCR. This table holds some 200,000 clones, approximately 94% found once. The sample consisted of peripheral blood, taken on day 0 of MenACWY control vaccination. All receptors come from an adult in good health.

The rearrangement joins TRBV5-1 to TRBJ2-3, with 12 nucleotides matching TRBD1. This CDR3 region has 16 residues. Per the germline V gene, CDR1 is SGHRS and CDR2 is YFSETQ. J gave up 5 bases and V 0 bases, and 4 bases lay outside the gene matches. CDR3 sequence reads: CASSLGGQGARDTQYF. The CDR3 nucleotides are TGCGCCAGCAGCTTGGGGGGACAGGGGGCTAGAGATACGCAGTATTTT. The full variable domain, its missing parts supplied by reference TRBV5-1 and TRBJ2-3, is KAGVTQTPRYLIKTRGQQVTLSCSPISGHRSVSWYQQTPGQGLQFLFEYFSETQRNKGNFPGRFSGRQFSNSRSEMNVSTLELGDSALYLCASSLGGQGARDTQYFGPGTRLTVL.

This clone was counted once. The chain employs TRBV3-1 (or the pseudogene TRBV3-2) and TRBJ1-2; no firm D call. The V and J ends lost 1 base and 7 bases respectively, with 10 bases between them. Germline CDR1 and CDR2: LGHDT and YNNKEL (reference sequence). The CDR3 has 13 residues. This CDR3 reads CASSQGPYFGYTF. The CDR3 DNA reads TGTGCCAGCAGCCAAGGACCCTATTTTGGCTACACCTTC.

V gene TRBV11-2 combines with J gene TRBJ2-3, with 11 bases identical to TRBD2. The CDR3 covers 17 residues. Per germline, CDR1 SGHAT and CDR2 FQNNGV. With 10 bases clipped from V and 0 bases from J, the junction kept 12 bases outside the gene matches. The CDR3 loop reads CATSASGGPSSTDTQYF. CDR3 coding DNA: TGTGCCACCTCGGCTAGCGGGGGGCCCTCTAGCACAGATACGCAGTATTTT.

This chain links TRBV19 with TRBJ2-2, with no clear D. This CDR3 region has 15 residues. Deletions cut 7 bases from V and 2 bases from J, with 14 bases between. From germline, CDR1 is LNHDA and CDR2 SQIVND (reference sequence). The chain's CDR3 is CASTHWGYNTGELFF. The CDR3 DNA is TGTGCCAGTACGCACTGGGGTTACAACACCGGGGAGCTGTTTTTT. The full variable domain, rest sourced from reference TRBV19 and TRBJ2-2, is DGGITQSPKYLFRKEGQNVTLSCEQNLNHDAMYWYRQDPGQGLRLIYYSQIVNDFQKGDIAEGYSVSREKKESFPLTVTSAQKNPTAFYLCASTHWGYNTGELFFGEGSRLTVL.

This chain links TRBV18 with TRBJ2-7, with 7 bases fitting TRBD1. This CDR3 comprises 13 residues. Germline trimming cut 6 bases from V and 6 bases from J; bases unmatched to any gene: 8. Germline V gene data show CDR1 as KGHSH and CDR2 as LQKENI. For the CDR3, the DNA is TGTGCCAGCTCGTCAAACAGGGGCCCCGAGCAGTACTTC. Translating it yields CASSSNRGPEQYF.

The V gene is TRBV5-4, the J gene TRBJ1-2; unclear D gene. Germline V gene data show CDR1 as SGHNT and CDR2 as YYREEE (reference sequence). The CDR3 is 13 amino acids. V shed 3 bases and J shed 3 bases, with 9 bases lying between them. The CDR3, as DNA: TGTGCCAGCAGCTCCGGACGGTACTATGGCTACACCTTC. Its protein is CASSSGRYYGYTF.

The chain combines TRBV24-1 with TRBJ2-7; D unresolved. Deletions cut 2 bases from V and 0 bases from J, with 4 bases between. The CDR3 runs 13 residues. Germline CDR1 reads KGHDR; CDR2 reads SFDVKD. The chain's CDR3 is CATSDYSSYEQYF. CDR3 sequence (DNA): TGTGCCACCAGTGATTACAGCTCCTACGAGCAGTACTTC.

CDR3 nucleotide sequence: TGCAGTGCTCCCGGGACGCCCGGCTACACCTTC. Its protein is CSAPGTPGYTF. The chain carries TRBV20-1 and TRBJ1-2, with a weak D call TRBD1 (5 bases). Germline V gives CDR1 DFQATT, CDR2 SNEGSKA (reference sequence). This CDR3 is 11 amino acids long. V gave up 5 bases and J gave up 8 bases, with 12 bases separating them.

The chain uses TRBV5-8 and TRBJ2-5; 7 bases fit TRBD2. Germline CDR1 and CDR2: SGHTS and YDEGEE. The CDR3 totals 16 residues. The ends lost 3 bases at V and 2 bases at J; junction bases unmatched: 10. CDR3 sequence: CASSYIGLDPQETQYF. The CDR3 DNA sequence: TGTGCCAGCAGCTATATTGGACTAGACCCACAAGAGACCCAGTACTTC.

This clone has only a few counts. The CDR3 coding sequence is TGTGCCAGCAGTTTACAACTCCCACCCCAGTACTTC. Its protein is CASSLQLPPQYF. The gene calls are TRBV12-3 or TRBV12-4 and TRBJ2-5, with D hard to call. The CDR3 loop spans 12 amino acids. Trimming took 2 bases from V and 9 from J, leaving 10 bases between them.

Concerning this clone itself: A read error may produce the germline difference seen at one junction end. The chain has TRBV7-7 and TRBJ2-7, with 7 bases that match TRBD2. Germline CDR1 SSHAT, CDR2 FNYEAQ (reference sequence). The CDR3 totals 14 residues. This chain's CDR3 is CASSLGEGSVEQYF. The CDR3 nucleotides are TGTGCTAGCAGCTTAGGGGAGGGGTCGGTCGAGCAGTACTTC.

The rearrangement links TRBV30 to TRBJ1-2; possible D gene TRBD1, 6 bases. Germline lookup yields CDR1 GTSNPN and CDR2 SVGIG (reference sequence). This CDR3 spans 14 amino acids. The germline V and J ends were trimmed by 3 bases and 8 bases, with 19 bases remaining between them. The CDR3 DNA reads TGTGCCTGGAGCATCACTAGACAGGTCAGAGGCTACACCTTC. It specifies CAWSITRQVRGYTF.

The chain recombines TRBV6-5 with TRBJ1-1, with no clear D. This CDR3 comprises 13 residues. Trimming cost V 7 bases and J 0 bases, with 9 bases left between them. From germline, CDR1 is MNHEY and CDR2 SVGAGI. CDR3 in DNA: TGTGCCAGCAAGCCGGGATTGAACACTGAAGCTTTCTTT. Translation gives CASKPGLNTEAFF.

This clone was counted between two and nine times. The gene calls are TRBV5-6 and TRBJ2-7; D remains unclear. Germline CDR1 SGHDT, CDR2 YYEEEE. The V end lost 1 base, the J end lost 0 bases, and 17 bases lay between the germline ends. The length of the CDR3 is 17 residues. The CDR3 coding sequence is TGTGCCAGCAGCTTGTCCCTCATACCTTCGAGCTCCTACGAGCAGTACTTC. It translates to CASSLSLIPSSSYEQYF.

The J gene is TRBJ1-4, the V gene TRBV11-2, with no clear D. Germline loops: CDR1 SGHAT, CDR2 FQNNGV. Deletions cut 1 base from V and 5 bases from J, with 11 bases between. The CDR3 extends over 15 amino acids. As DNA, the CDR3 is TGTGCCAGCAGCTTAGCACGGCTTTTAAATGAAAAACTGTTTTTT. Translating it yields CASSLARLLNEKLFF.

The CDR3, as DNA: TGTGCCAGCAGTTACTCCCCGGGACAGAACACTGAAGCTTTCTTT. Translating it yields CASSYSPGQNTEAFF. The chain employs TRBV6-5 and TRBJ1-1; D is possibly TRBD1 (6 bases). Deletions cut 0 bases from V and 1 base from J, with 9 bases between. The CDR3 is 15 amino acids. The germline gives CDR1 MNHEY, CDR2 SVGAGI.

The V and J genes are TRBV7-2 and TRBJ2-1; TRBD1 might be the D (6 bases). CDR1 is SGHTA and CDR2 is FQGNSA in the germline V gene. V gave up 6 bases and J gave up 0 bases, with 12 bases separating them. The CDR3 is 15 residues long. DNA for the CDR3: TGTGCCAGCAGATTCCAGGGGAGCTCCTACAATGAGCAGTTCTTC. It yields the protein CASRFQGSSYNEQFF.

The chain employs TRBV3-1 (or the pseudogene TRBV3-2) and TRBJ1-2, with a tentative D call TRBD1 (6 bases). The germline CDR1 and CDR2 sequences are LGHDT and YNNKEL (reference sequence). V lost 6 bases to trimming and J lost 4 bases, with 15 bases between them. CDR3 length: 14 residues. In nucleotides, the CDR3 is TGTGCCAGCAGTCACAGGACAGAGACCTATGGCTACACCTTC. Protein product: CASSHRTETYGYTF.

The chain carries TRBV29-1 and TRBJ1-2, with no clear D. CDR1 and CDR2 from the germline V gene are SQVTM and ANQGSEA. Trimming shortened V by 0 bases and J by 7 bases, and 0 bases separated the two germline ends. The CDR3 is made up of 9 amino acids. The DNA of the CDR3 is TGCAGCGTTGAAGATGGCTACACCTTC. Translating gives CSVEDGYTF. Supplemented by reference TRBV29-1 and TRBJ1-2, the full variable domain reads SAVISQKPSRDICQRGTSLTIQCQVDSQVTMMFWYRQQPGQSLTLIATANQGSEATYESGFVIDKFPISRPNLTFSTLTVSNMSPEDSSIYLCSVEDGYTFGSGTRLTVV.